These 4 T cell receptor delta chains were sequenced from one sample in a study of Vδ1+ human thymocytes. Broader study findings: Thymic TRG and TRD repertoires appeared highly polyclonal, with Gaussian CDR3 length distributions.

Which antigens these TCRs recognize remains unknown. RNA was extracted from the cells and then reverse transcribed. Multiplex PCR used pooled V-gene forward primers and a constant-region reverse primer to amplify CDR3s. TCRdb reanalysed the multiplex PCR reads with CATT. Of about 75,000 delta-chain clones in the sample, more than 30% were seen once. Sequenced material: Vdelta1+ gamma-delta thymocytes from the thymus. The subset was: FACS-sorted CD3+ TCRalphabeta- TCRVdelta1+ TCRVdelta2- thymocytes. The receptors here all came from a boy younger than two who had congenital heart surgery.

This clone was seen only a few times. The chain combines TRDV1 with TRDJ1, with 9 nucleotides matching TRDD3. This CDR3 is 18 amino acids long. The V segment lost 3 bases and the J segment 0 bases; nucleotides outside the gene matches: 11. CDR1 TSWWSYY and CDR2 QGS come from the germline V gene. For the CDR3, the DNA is TGTGCTCTTGGGGACCTCTTCGGGCTGGGGGATTACACCGATAAACTCATCTTT. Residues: CALGDLFGLGDYTDKLIF.

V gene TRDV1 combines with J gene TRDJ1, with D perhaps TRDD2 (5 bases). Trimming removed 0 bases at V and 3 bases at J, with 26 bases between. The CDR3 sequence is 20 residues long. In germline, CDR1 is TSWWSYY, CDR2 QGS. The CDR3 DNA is TGTGCTCTTGGGGAACTCGTATTACCCTACGGGCGTACCCGGTCCGATAAACTCATCTTT. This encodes CALGELVLPYGRTRSDKLIF.

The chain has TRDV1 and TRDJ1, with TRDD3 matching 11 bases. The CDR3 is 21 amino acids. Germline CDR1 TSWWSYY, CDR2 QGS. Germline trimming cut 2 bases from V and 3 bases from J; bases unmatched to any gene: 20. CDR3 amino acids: CALGEEMLGDTSGASADKLIF. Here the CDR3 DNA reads TGTGCTCTTGGGGAAGAAATGCTGGGGGATACATCGGGAGCTTCCGCCGATAAACTCATCTTT.

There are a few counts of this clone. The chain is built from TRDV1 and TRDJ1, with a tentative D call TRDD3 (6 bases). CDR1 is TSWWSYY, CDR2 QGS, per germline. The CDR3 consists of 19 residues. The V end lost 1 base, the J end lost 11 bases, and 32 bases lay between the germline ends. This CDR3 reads CALGEPHGFPGRWGSRLIF. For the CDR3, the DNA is TGTGCTCTTGGGGAACCCCACGGCTTCCCAGGGCGCTGGGGATCTAGGCTCATCTTT.